This T cell receptor (beta chain) emerged from a study of T cell responses to AZD1222 COVID-19 vaccine. Study-wide results and caveats: Spike was spanned by vaccine-associated CD4 TCRs, with dominance at 160-218 and 743-854. Reportedly, close to half of spike-specific TCRs are directed against unmutated variant regions. Vaccination with two AZD1222 doses was followed by a rise in Spike-specific TCR breadth and depth. Donor demographics were predominantly white British with a female majority; clonal diversity may be underestimated.

TCRdb's copy holds only in-frame clones and misses some; the assay was immunoSEQ multiplex PCR. The table has 150,000 to 200,000 clones, around 90% seen once. Points on this clone: Its specificity is not known.

The sequence was obtained from an adult who received the MenACWY meningococcal vaccine as a control. Sequencing used peripheral blood, obtained 28 days after the second dose of the MenACWY control vaccine.

This chain's CDR3 is CASSVPGQGPYEQYF. The CDR3 bases are TGTGCCAGTAGTGTTCCGGGACAGGGGCCATACGAGCAGTACTTC. The V and J genes are TRBV19 and TRBJ2-7; 10 bases match TRBD1. V was clipped by 5 bases and J by 4 bases; unmatched bases: 8. Germline CDR1 is LNHDA and CDR2 is SQIVND (reference sequence). The CDR3 consists of 15 residues.